This T cell receptor (beta chain) was sequenced in a study of regulatory T cells in long-lasting Graves disease. Noted time point: newly diagnosed GD, antithyroid drugs for less than 3 months. Extracted RNA from PBMCs served as the source of the TCR library. Germline CDR1 is KGHDR and CDR2 is SFDVKD. The CDR3 consists of 18 residues. V shed 4 bases, J shed 5 bases, and the junction held 7 bases outside the gene matches. The sample holds a few counts of this clonotype. Its antigen is unknown. Findings and caveats of the study: TRBV28 was favored in persistent disease, as were TRBJ1-2 and TRBJ2-5. With approximately 3,000 shared public clonotypes, persistent patients exceeded new patients, who shared about a thousand.

Relying on iRepertoire HTBI primers and Arm-PCR of CDR3 regions, the team built TCR beta libraries. Authors' analysis steps: Samples jointly harbored roughly 60 TRBV and about 15 TRBJ segments. TCRdb passed the multiplex PCR reads through MiXCR, listing each CDR3 protein once. These V and J calls derive from TCRdb rather than the authors' analysis. The sample yields about 300,000 distinct CDR3 sequences, roughly 18% seen once. The sequencing here drew on peripheral blood mononuclear cells (PBMCs), taken at new diagnosis, from a patient treated with antithyroid drugs. The chain joins TRBV24-1 to TRBJ2-1; TRBD2 matches at 16 bases. The TCR originated in a female donor with Graves disease. DNA for the CDR3: TGTGCCACCAGTGAACCGGGACTAGCGGGAGGGGAAGACAATGAGCAGTTCTTC. Translation: CATSEPGLAGGEDNEQFF.